The rows below give T cell receptor beta chains drawn from one sample of a study of blood T cell repertoires in COVID-19. TCRdb's table, derived via immunoSEQ multiplex PCR, lists solely in-frame clones and lacks some. The sample consists of about 190,000 clones, approximately 91% of them appearing once. Material for sequencing was peripheral blood. The receptor source for this set is a man in his forties with acute or convalescent COVID-19. Both conserved end residues are part of each CDR3. Fields, in order: clone size, V gene, J gene, CDR3 protein. Clone size is stated in some rows and not others, as once, few, many or a class when expanded.

size: NA; V: TRBV28; J: TRBJ2-3; CDR3: CASVTGTGGTDTQYF
size: NA; V: TRBV5-6; J: TRBJ2-1; CDR3: CASSQAGLAGNPYNEQFF
size: NA; V: TRBV3-1/TRBV3-2; J: TRBJ2-2; CDR3: CASSQARLALVGELFF
size: NA; V: TRBV3-1/TRBV3-2; J: TRBJ2-7; CDR3: CASSRGPYEQYF
size: NA; V: TRBV7-9; J: TRBJ2-7; CDR3: CASSIQQGAHEQYF
size: NA; V: TRBV7-9; J: TRBJ2-7; CDR3: CASSLVQLAGGSYEQYF
size: NA; V: TRBV28; J: TRBJ2-3; CDR3: CASSWVQGLKDTQYF
size: NA; V: TRBV3-1/TRBV3-2; J: TRBJ2-5; CDR3: CASSQFGRGLETQYF
size: NA; V: TRBV18; J: TRBJ2-7; CDR3: CASSPGLAAYEQYF
size: NA; V: TRBV27; J: TRBJ1-6; CDR3: CASSFTYNSPLHF
size: NA; V: TRBV5-1; J: TRBJ1-2; CDR3: CASSWGLDSNYGYTF
size: NA; V: TRBV27; J: TRBJ2-2; CDR3: CASSLNRGTGELFF
size: NA; V: TRBV5-1; J: TRBJ2-3; CDR3: CASSLGGTDTQYF
size: NA; V: TRBV28; J: TRBJ1-5; CDR3: CASSLKAGHQPQHF
size: NA; V: TRBV4-2; J: TRBJ2-1; CDR3: CASSRGDRPNEQFF
size: NA; V: TRBV5-6; J: TRBJ1-2; CDR3: CASSTGDYGYTF
size: NA; V: TRBV7-2; J: TRBJ1-2; CDR3: CASSSTNYGYTF
size: NA; V: TRBV7-3; J: TRBJ2-5; CDR3: CASSLTSKETQYF
size: NA; V: TRBV10-3; J: TRBJ1-1; CDR3: CAITKTGGATRTEAFF
size: NA; V: TRBV9; J: TRBJ2-1; CDR3: CASSVEGGISSNDEQFF
size: NA; V: TRBV6-6; J: TRBJ2-5; CDR3: CAGPCQGAAHQETQYF
size: NA; V: TRBV18; J: TRBJ2-7; CDR3: CASSPSTGGYEQYF
size: NA; V: TRBV18; J: TRBJ1-1; CDR3: CASSQDRTGANTEAFF
size: NA; V: TRBV19; J: TRBJ2-1; CDR3: CASGSGGGVYNEQFF
size: NA; V: TRBV6-2/TRBV6-3; J: TRBJ2-7; CDR3: CASSSGTSGPYEQYF
size: NA; V: TRBV9; J: TRBJ2-2; CDR3: CASSVSSGGRDTGELFF
size: NA; V: TRBV18; J: TRBJ1-5; CDR3: CASSPNSNSNQPQHF
size: few; V: TRBV7-9; J: TRBJ2-2; CDR3: CASSLGSIGGELFF
size: NA; V: TRBV28; J: TRBJ1-1; CDR3: CASSLGGAAFLNTEAFF
size: NA; V: TRBV28; J: TRBJ2-2; CDR3: CASSDGTAKTGELFF
size: NA; V: TRBV10-3; J: TRBJ2-5; CDR3: CAISYGTGAETQYF
size: NA; V: TRBV18; J: TRBJ2-7; CDR3: CASSPGGNEQYF
size: few; V: TRBV5-1; J: TRBJ1-2; CDR3: CASSVGQGTYGYTF
size: NA; V: TRBV5-1; J: TRBJ1-1; CDR3: CASSPRPRVNTEAFF
size: NA; V: TRBV5-6; J: TRBJ1-2; CDR3: CASSLERVGGYTF
size: NA; V: TRBV10-3; J: TRBJ1-5; CDR3: CAISNRGNQPQHF
size: NA; V: TRBV7-9; J: TRBJ1-5; CDR3: CASSSPPGTGGPQPQHF
size: NA; V: TRBV5-1; J: TRBJ2-2; CDR3: CASSYTRTGELFF
size: NA; V: TRBV30; J: TRBJ1-1; CDR3: CAWSAGNTEAFF
size: once; V: TRBV28; J: TRBJ2-7; CDR3: CASGQGDFYYEQYF
size: once; V: TRBV28; J: TRBJ1-3; CDR3: CASSLIQGAMSGNTIYF